These 20 T cell receptor beta chains were all obtained from the same sample, sequenced in a study of early T cells in non-severe SARS-CoV-2 infection. TCRdb re-called the 5' RACE reads through MiXCR, storing one row per CDR3 protein. The sample contains approximately 71,000 distinct CDR3 sequences, about 11% of which appear only once. Specimen: whole blood. These TCRs come from an adult who was a healthcare worker with PCR-confirmed SARS-CoV-2 infection or an uninfected control (not recorded which).

The V gene is TRBV28, the J gene TRBJ1-4; TRBD1 agrees at 8 bases. The CDR3 is 15 amino acids. The germline CDR1 and CDR2 sequences are MDHEN and SYDVKM. V was clipped by 3 bases and J by 10 bases; unmatched bases: 10. Written as DNA, the CDR3 is TGTGCCAGCAGTTTTAGGACAGGGATGAGGGTAAAACTGTTTTTT. Protein: CASSFRTGMRVKLFF.

This chain uses TRBV10-2 with TRBJ2-7, with TRBD2 matching 11 bases. Trimming took 5 bases from V and 3 from J; bases not matched to a gene: 6. The germline V gene has CDR1 WSHSY and CDR2 SAAADI. This CDR3 comprises 15 residues. The CDR3 nucleotides read TGCGCCAGCAGTATTACGACTAGCGGGGTCTACGAGCAGTACTTC. This encodes CASSITTSGVYEQYF.

This chain uses TRBV6-5 with TRBJ2-2; a possible D gene is TRBD1 (5 bases). Trimming shortened V by 6 bases and J by 2 bases, and 16 bases separated the two germline ends. Germline-derived CDR1 and CDR2 are MNHEY and SVGAGI. The CDR3 covers 16 residues. The CDR3 DNA is TGTGCCAGCAGGGCCCCCGGGCAGGGCAACACCGGGGAGCTGTTTTTT. Translated: CASRAPGQGNTGELFF.

This clonotype has at least ten counts. The rearrangement links TRBV4-2 to TRBJ2-2; 12 bases line up with TRBD2. This CDR3 contains 16 residues. The V segment lost 4 bases and the J segment 4 bases; nucleotides outside the gene matches: 4. Germline V lookup: CDR1 LGHNA, CDR2 YNFKEQ. CDR3 nucleotide sequence: TGTGCCAGCAGCCTTCTAGCGGGAGGGGCCACCGGGGAGCTGTTTTTT. Amino acid sequence: CASSLLAGGATGELFF.

This clonotype was detected a few times. This chain joins TRBV6-1 and TRBJ1-2; no clear D gene. CDR3 length equals 16 residues. The V and J ends lost 6 bases and 6 bases respectively, with 23 bases between them. Germline-derived CDR1 and CDR2 are MNHNS and SASEGT. In DNA, the CDR3 is TGTGCCAGCAGCGAGCCGGGAAGCCTACAAAAGGATGGCTACACCTTC. Translation: CASSEPGSLQKDGYTF.

This clonotype occurred a few times. The CDR3 carries no conserved terminal phenylalanine or tryptophan, so it likely arises from a read error. The V call is TRBV12-3 or TRBV12-4, the J call TRBJ1-2, with no clear D. This CDR3 region has 13 residues. The V end was cut by 3 bases, the J end by 4 bases, with 9 bases between. For the CDR3, the DNA is TGTGCCAGCAGTTTGGGGAGAATCTATGGCTACACCTAC. Encoded protein: CASSLGRIYGYTY.

The chain links TRBV6-5 to TRBJ2-1; D is possibly TRBD2 (6 bases). Germline loops: CDR1 MNHEY, CDR2 SVGAGI. The V end was cut by 6 bases, the J end by 7 bases, with 13 bases between. This CDR3 is built from 13 residues. The CDR3 reads CASSRLDWNEQFF. CDR3 bases: TGTGCCAGCAGCCGACTAGATTGGAATGAGCAGTTCTTC.

This chain connects TRBV10-3 to TRBJ1-1; D is unclear. The germline gives CDR1 ENHRY, CDR2 SYGVKD. CDR3 size: 17 residues. Trimming removed 0 bases at V and 2 bases at J, with 16 bases between. This CDR3 reads CAISESVAGKPNTEAFF. As DNA, the CDR3 is TGTGCCATCAGTGAGTCTGTAGCAGGAAAGCCCAACACTGAAGCTTTCTTT.

The table lists this clonotype with a few counts. The chain couples TRBV3-1 to TRBJ1-3; D remains unclear. The CDR3 is 17 residues long. With 1 base removed from V and 0 bases from J, the gap between germline ends came to 13 bases. Germline CDR1 reads LGHDT; CDR2 reads YNNKEL (reference sequence). The CDR3 coding sequence is TGTGCCAGCAGCCAAGTTAGCCTGGGTTCCTCTGGAAACACCATATATTTT. Protein: CASSQVSLGSSGNTIYF.

The rearrangement joins TRBV12-3 or TRBV12-4 to TRBJ1-5; D not certain. Trimming shortened V by 5 bases and J by 7 bases, and 9 bases separated the two germline ends. The CDR3 loop spans 12 amino acids. This CDR3 is CASSRVGQPQHF. DNA of the CDR3: TGTGCCAGCAGTAGGGTGGGGCAGCCCCAGCATTTT.

There are a few counts of this clonotype. Sequence at one end of the junction differs from germline and may be a read error. This chain connects TRBV10-3 to TRBJ2-1; D may be TRBD2 (5 bases). The length of the CDR3 is 11 residues. Germline CDR1 ENHRY, CDR2 SYGVKD. The CDR3 nucleotides are TGTGCCATCAGCGGGGATGGTCACCTCGTCTTC. It codes for CAISGDGHLVF.

The genes are TRBV9 and TRBJ2-5; no firm D call. The germline V gene encodes CDR1 SGDLS and CDR2 YYNGEE. Trimming left V 0 bases short and J 1 base short, with 7 bases between. This CDR3 has 14 amino acids. This CDR3 is CASSVALSQETQYF. The CDR3 DNA follows: TGTGCCAGCAGCGTAGCACTGTCCCAAGAGACCCAGTACTTC.

This rearrangement joins TRBV29-1 to TRBJ2-1, with 13 bases that match TRBD2. Germline CDR1 SQVTM, CDR2 ANQGSEA. V lost 7 bases, J lost 9 bases, and 9 bases stayed unmatched. CDR3 length: 14 amino acids. The CDR3 sequence is CSGSGTSGNGEQFF. The CDR3 nucleotides are TGCAGCGGATCCGGGACTAGCGGGAACGGTGAGCAGTTCTTC.

This clonotype was recorded many times. This rearrangement joins TRBV27 to TRBJ2-7; 9 bases agree with TRBD1. The junction had 8 bases not matched to a gene; V was cut back by 5 bases and J by 6 bases. This CDR3 spans 14 amino acids. Germline lookup yields CDR1 MNHEY and CDR2 SMNVEV (reference sequence). The CDR3, as DNA: TGTGCCAGCAGTCCGACAGGGGGGAGGGGCGAGCAGTACTTC. As protein: CASSPTGGRGEQYF.

The CDR3 reads CASSSAQVYEQYF. Here the CDR3 DNA reads TGTGCCAGCTCCTCCGCACAGGTTTACGAGCAGTACTTC. The chain links TRBV18 to TRBJ2-7; possibly TRBD1 for D (5 bases). This CDR3 spans 13 amino acids. The ends were cut back, 6 bases at V and 4 bases at J, with 13 bases in the middle. CDR1 and CDR2 from the germline V gene are KGHSH and LQKENI.

Ten or more counts support this clonotype. The chain couples TRBV7-8 to TRBJ2-1; the match to TRBD2 covers 10 bases. This CDR3 spans 19 amino acids. Germline CDR1 is SGHVS and CDR2 is FQNEAQ. Unmatched junction bases numbered 8, after V lost 0 bases and J lost 0 bases. The CDR3 DNA is TGTGCCAGCAGCTTAGCGTACGGACTAGCGGACCACTCCTACAATGAGCAGTTCTTC. It is translated as CASSLAYGLADHSYNEQFF. The variable domain in full, completed from reference TRBV7-8 and TRBJ2-1, reads GAGVSQSPRYKVAKRGQDVALRCDPISGHVSLFWYQQALGQGPEFLTYFQNEAQLDKSGLPSDRFFAERPEGSVSTLKIQRTQQEDSAVYLCASSLAYGLADHSYNEQFFGPGTRLTVL.

The sample holds a few counts of this clonotype. The chain combines TRBV6-1 with TRBJ2-7; 7 bases are a match to TRBD2. With 10 bases clipped from V and 3 bases from J, the junction kept 6 bases outside the gene matches. The CDR3 runs 12 residues. In germline, CDR1 is MNHNS, CDR2 SASEGT. The CDR3 DNA reads as TGTGCCACCGGCCGGGAGGACTACGAGCAGTACTTC. It codes for CATGREDYEQYF.

The chain links TRBV6-5 to TRBJ2-1; D could derive from TRBD1 or TRBD2 (5 bases each). Germline V lookup: CDR1 MNHEY, CDR2 SVGAGI. The V gene lost 6 bases and the J gene lost 6 bases, with 15 bases spanning the gap. This CDR3 region has 14 residues. The CDR3 loop reads CASRFGTKSNEQFF. CDR3 coding DNA: TGTGCCAGCAGATTCGGGACCAAGTCCAATGAGCAGTTCTTC.

In its sample, this clonotype was seen a few times. The genes are TRBV29-1 and TRBJ2-7, with 8 bases identical to TRBD2. Germline V CDR1 and CDR2: SQVTM, ANQGSEA. V trimming: 5 bases; J trimming: 2 bases; junction bases outside the gene matches: 2. The length of the CDR3 is 12 residues. CDR3: CSVQREPYEQYF. CDR3 coding DNA: TGCAGCGTTCAGCGGGAGCCCTACGAGCAGTACTTC.

V is TRBV5-4 and J is TRBJ1-3, with 7 bases identical to TRBD1. V lost 4 bases and J lost 1; bases outside the gene matches: 2. This CDR3 is built from 14 residues. CDR1 SGHNT and CDR2 YYREEE come from the germline V gene (reference sequence). In DNA form, the CDR3 reads TGTGCCAGCAGCGCGACAGGGTCTGGAAACACCATATATTTT. Its translation: CASSATGSGNTIYF.